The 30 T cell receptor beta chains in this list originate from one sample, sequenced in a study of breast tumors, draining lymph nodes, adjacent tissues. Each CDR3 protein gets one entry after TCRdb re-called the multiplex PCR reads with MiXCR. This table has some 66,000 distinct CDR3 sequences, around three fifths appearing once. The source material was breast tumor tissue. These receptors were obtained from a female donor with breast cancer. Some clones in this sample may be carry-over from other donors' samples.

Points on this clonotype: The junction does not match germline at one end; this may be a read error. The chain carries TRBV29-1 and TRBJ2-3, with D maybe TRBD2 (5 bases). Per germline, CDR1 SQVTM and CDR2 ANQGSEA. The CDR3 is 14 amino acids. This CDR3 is CGVAGGWGTDTQYF. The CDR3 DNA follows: TGCGGCGTCGCCGGCGGGTGGGGCACAGATACGCAGTATTTT.

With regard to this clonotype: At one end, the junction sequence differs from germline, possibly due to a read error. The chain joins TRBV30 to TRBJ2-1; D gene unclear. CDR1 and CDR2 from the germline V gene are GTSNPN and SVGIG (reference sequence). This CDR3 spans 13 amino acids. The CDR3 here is CAWSVELYNEQSF. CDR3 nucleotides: TGTGCCTGGAGTGTCGAGCTTTACAATGAGCAGTCCTTC.

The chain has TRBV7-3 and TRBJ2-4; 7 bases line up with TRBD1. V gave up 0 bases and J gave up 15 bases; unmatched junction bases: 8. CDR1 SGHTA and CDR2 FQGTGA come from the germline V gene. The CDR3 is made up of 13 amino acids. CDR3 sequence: CASSLTLGQALYF. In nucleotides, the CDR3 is TGTGCCAGCAGCTTAACGTTAGGACAGGCGCTGTACTTC.

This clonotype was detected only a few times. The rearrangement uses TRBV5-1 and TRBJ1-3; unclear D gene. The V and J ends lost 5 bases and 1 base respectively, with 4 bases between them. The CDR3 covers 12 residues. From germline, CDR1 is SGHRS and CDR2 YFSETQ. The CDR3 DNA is TGCGCCAGCAGGAAGTCTGGAAACACCATATATTTT. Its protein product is CASRKSGNTIYF.

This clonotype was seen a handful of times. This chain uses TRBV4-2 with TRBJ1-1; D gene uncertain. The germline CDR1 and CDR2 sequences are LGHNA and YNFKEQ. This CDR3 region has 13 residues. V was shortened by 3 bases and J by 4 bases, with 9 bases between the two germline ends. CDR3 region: CASSQGGSTEAFF. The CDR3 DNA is TGTGCCAGCAGCCAGGGTGGAAGCACTGAAGCTTTCTTT.

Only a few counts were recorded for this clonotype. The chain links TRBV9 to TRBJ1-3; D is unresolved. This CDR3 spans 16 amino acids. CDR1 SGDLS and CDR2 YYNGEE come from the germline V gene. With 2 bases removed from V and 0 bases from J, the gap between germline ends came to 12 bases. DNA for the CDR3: TGTGCCAGCAGCGTTGCCGGACGGAGCTCTGGAAACACCATATATTTT. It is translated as CASSVAGRSSGNTIYF.

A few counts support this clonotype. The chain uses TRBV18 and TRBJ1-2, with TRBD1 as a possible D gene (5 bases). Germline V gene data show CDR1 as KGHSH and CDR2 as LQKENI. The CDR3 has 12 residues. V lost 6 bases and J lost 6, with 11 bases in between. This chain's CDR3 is CASSLAGDGYTF. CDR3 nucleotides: TGTGCCAGCTCCCTGGCGGGGGATGGCTACACCTTC.

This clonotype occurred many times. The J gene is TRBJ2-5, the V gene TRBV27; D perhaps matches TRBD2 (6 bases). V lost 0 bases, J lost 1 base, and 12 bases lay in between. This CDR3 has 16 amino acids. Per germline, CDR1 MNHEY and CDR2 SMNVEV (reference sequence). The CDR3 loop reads CASSLSYGRSQETQYF. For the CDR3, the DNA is TGTGCCAGCAGTTTATCGTACGGGAGATCCCAAGAGACCCAGTACTTC.

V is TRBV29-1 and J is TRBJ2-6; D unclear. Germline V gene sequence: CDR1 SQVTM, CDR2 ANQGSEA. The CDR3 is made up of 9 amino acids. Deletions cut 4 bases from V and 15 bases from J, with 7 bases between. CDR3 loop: CSVVLYLTF. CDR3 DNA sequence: TGCAGCGTTGTCCTTTACCTGACTTTC.

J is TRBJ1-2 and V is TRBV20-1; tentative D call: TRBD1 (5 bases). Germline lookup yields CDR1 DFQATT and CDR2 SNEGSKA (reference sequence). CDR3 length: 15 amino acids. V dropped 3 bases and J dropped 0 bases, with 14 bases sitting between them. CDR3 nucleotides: TGCAGTGCTAGTTCTGCCGCAGGGACTAACTATGGCTACACCTTC. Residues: CSASSAAGTNYGYTF.

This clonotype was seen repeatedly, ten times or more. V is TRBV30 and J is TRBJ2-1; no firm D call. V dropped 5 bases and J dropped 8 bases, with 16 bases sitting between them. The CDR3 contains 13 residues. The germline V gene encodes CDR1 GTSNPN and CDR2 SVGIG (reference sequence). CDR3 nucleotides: TGTGCCTGGGCCCGTCAGTCTGGGGATGAGCAGTTCTTC. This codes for CAWARQSGDEQFF.

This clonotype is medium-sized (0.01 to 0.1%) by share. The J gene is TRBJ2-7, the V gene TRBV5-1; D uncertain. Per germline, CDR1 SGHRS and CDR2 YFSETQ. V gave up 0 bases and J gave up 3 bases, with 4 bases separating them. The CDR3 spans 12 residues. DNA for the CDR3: TGCGCCAGCAGCTTGGGTGACTACGAGCAGTACTTC. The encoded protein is CASSLGDYEQYF.

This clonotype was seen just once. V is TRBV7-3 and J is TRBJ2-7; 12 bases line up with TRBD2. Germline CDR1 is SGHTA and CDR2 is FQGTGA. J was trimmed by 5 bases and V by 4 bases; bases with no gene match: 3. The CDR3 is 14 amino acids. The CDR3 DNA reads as TGTGCCAGCAGCTCTCTAGCGGGAGGGCACGAGCAGTACTTC. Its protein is CASSSLAGGHEQYF.

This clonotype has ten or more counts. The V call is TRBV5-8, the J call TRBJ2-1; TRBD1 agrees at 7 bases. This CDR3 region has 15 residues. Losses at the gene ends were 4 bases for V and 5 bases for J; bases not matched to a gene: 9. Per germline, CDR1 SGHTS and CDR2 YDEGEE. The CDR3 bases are TGTGCCAGCAGCATAGGGGGCAGATTGGACAATGAGCAGTTCTTC. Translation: CASSIGGRLDNEQFF.

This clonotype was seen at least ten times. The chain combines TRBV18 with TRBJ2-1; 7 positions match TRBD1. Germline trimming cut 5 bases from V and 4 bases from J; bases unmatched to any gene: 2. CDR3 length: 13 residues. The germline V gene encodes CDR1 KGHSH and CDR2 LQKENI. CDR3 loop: CASSADRYNEQFF. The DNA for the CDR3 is TGTGCCAGCTCAGCGGACAGGTACAATGAGCAGTTCTTC.

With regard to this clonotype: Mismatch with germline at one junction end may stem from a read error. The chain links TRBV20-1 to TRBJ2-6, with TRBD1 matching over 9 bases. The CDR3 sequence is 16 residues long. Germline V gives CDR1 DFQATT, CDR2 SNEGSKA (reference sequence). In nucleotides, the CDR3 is TGCAGTGCTAGAGGGGACAGGGTCTCTGCGGCCAACGTCCTGACTTTC. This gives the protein CSARGDRVSAANVLTF.

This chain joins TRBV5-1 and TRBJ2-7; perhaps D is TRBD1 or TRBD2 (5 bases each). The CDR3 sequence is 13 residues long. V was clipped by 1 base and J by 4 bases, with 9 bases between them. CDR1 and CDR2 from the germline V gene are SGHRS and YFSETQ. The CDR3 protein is CASSLLGDYEQYF. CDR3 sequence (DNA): TGCGCCAGCAGCTTGTTGGGGGATTACGAGCAGTACTTC.

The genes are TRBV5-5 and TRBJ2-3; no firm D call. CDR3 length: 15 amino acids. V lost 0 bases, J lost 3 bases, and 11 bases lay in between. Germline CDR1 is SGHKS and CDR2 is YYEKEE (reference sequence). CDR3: CASSLGSCPTDTQYF. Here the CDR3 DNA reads TGTGCCAGCAGCTTGGGGAGTTGCCCGACAGATACGCAGTATTTT. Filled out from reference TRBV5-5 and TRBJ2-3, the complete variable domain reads DAGVTQSPTHLIKTRGQQVTLRCSPISGHKSVSWYQQVLGQGPQFIFQYYEKEERGRGNFPDRFSARQFPNYSSELNVNALLLGDSALYLCASSLGSCPTDTQYFGPGTRLTVL.

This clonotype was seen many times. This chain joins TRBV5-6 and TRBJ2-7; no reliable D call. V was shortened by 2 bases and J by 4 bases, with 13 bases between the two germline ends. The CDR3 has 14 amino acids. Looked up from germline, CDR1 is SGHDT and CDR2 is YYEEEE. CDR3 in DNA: TGTGCCAGCAGCTTTGCGCCGAAAGAGTACGAGCAGTACTTC. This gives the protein CASSFAPKEYEQYF.

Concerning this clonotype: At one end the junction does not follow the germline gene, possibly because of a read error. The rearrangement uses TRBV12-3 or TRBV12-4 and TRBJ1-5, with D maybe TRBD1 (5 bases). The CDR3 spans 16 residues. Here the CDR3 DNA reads TGCGCCAGCAGTCTACACAGGTCGCCCAGCGATCAGCCCCAGCATTTT. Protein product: CASSLHRSPSDQPQHF.

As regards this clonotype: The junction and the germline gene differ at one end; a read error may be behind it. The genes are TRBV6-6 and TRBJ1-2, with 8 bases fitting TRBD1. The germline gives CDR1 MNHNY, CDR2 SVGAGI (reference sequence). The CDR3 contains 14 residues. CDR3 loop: CASSHSTGVHGYTF. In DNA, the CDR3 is TGTGCCAGCAGTCACTCGACAGGGGTCCATGGCTACACCTTC.

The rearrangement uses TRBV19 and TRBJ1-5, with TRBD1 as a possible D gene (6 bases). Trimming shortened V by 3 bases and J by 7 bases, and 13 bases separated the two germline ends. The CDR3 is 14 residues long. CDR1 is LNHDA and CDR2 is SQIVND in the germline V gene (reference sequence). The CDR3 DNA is TGTGCCAGTAGTATTGGGGGGCAAGGGCAGCCCCAGCATTTT. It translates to CASSIGGQGQPQHF.

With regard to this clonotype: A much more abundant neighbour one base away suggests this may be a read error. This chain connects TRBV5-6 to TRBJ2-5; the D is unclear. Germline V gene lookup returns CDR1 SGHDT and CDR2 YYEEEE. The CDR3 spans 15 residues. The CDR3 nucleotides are TGTGCCGGCAGCTTGGCGCCGGCCCCCCGAGAGACCCAGTACTTC. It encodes CAGSLAPAPRETQYF. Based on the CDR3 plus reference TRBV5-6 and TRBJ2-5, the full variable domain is DAGVTQSPTHLIKTRGQQVTLRCSPKSGHDTVSWYQQALGQGPQFIFQYYEEEERQRGNFPDRFSGHQFPNYSSELNVNALLLGDSALYLCAGSLAPAPRETQYFGPGTRLLVL.

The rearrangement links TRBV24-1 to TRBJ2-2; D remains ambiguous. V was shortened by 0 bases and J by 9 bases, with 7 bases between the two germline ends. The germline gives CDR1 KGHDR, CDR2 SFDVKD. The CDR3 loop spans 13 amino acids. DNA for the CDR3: TGTGCCACCAGTGATTTGCCCTCCCGGGAGCTGTTTTTT. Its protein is CATSDLPSRELFF.

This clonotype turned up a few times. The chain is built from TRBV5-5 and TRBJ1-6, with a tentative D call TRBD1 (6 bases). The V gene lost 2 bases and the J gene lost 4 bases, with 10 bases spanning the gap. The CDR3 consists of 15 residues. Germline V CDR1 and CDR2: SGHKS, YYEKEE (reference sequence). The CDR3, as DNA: TGTGCCAGCAGCTTTCAGGGGAAATATAATTCACCCCTCCACTTT. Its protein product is CASSFQGKYNSPLHF.

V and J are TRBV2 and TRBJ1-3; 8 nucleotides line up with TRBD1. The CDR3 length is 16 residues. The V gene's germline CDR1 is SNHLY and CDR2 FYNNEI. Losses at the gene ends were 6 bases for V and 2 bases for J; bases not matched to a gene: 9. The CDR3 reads CASRARTGWTGNTIYF. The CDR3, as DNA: TGTGCCAGCAGGGCCCGGACAGGGTGGACTGGAAACACCATATATTTT.

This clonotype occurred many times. CDR3 region: CATKEGIDYEQYF. In DNA form, the CDR3 reads TGTGCCACCAAAGAAGGGATTGATTACGAGCAGTACTTC. This rearrangement joins TRBV6-5 to TRBJ2-7; D is ambiguous. Germline V gives CDR1 MNHEY, CDR2 SVGAGI. V was cut by 10 bases and J by 4 bases, with 17 bases left in between. CDR3 length: 13 amino acids.

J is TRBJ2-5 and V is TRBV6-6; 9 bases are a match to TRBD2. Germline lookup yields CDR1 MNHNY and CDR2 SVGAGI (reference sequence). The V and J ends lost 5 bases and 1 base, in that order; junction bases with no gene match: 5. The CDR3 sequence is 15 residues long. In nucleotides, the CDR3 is TGTGCCAGCAGTACAACTAGCGGGCTCCAAGAGACCCAGTACTTC. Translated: CASSTTSGLQETQYF.

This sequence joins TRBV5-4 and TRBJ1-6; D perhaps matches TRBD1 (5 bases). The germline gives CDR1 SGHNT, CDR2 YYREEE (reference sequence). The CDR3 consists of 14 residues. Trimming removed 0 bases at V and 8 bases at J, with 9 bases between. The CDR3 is CASSLVGADSPLHF. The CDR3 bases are TGTGCCAGCAGCTTGGTTGGGGCTGATTCACCCCTCCACTTT.

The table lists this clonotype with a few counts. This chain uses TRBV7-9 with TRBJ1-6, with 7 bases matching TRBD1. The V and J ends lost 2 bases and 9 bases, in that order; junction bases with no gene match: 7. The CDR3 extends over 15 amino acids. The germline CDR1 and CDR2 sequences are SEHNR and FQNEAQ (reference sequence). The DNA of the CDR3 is TGTGCCAGCAGCTTATCCTCCGGGACAGCTTCACCCCTCCACTTT. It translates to CASSLSSGTASPLHF. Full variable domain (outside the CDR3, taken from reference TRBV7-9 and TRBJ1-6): DTGVSQNPRHKITKRGQNVTFRCDPISEHNRLYWYRQTLGQGPEFLTYFQNEAQLEKSRLLSDRFSAERPKGSFSTLEIQRTEQGDSAMYLCASSLSSGTASPLHFGNGTRLTVT.